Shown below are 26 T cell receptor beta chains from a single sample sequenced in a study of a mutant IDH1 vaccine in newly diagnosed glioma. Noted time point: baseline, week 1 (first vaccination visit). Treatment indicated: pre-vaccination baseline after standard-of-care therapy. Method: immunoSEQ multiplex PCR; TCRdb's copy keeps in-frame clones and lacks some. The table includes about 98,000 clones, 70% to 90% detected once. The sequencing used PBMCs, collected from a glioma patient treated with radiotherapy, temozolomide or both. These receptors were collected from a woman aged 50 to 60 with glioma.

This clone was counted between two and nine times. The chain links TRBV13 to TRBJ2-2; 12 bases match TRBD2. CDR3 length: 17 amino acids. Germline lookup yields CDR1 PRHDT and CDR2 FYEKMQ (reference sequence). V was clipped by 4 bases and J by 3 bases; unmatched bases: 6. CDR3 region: CASSSLAGGVYTGELFF. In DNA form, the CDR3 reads TGTGCCAGCAGCTCGCTAGCGGGAGGGGTCTACACCGGGGAGCTGTTTTTT.

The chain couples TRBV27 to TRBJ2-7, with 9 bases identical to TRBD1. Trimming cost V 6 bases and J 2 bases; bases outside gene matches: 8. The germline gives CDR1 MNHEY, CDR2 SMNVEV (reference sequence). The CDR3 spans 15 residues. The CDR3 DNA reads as TGTGCCAGCAGAAAAGGACAGGGGATCCCCTACGAGCAGTACTTC. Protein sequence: CASRKGQGIPYEQYF.

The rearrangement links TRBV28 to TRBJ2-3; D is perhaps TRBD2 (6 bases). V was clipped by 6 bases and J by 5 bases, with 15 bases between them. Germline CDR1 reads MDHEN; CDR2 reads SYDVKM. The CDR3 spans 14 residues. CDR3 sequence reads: CASSRAGGLDTQYF. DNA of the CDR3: TGTGCCAGCAGCCGCGCCGGAGGGTTAGATACGCAGTATTTT.

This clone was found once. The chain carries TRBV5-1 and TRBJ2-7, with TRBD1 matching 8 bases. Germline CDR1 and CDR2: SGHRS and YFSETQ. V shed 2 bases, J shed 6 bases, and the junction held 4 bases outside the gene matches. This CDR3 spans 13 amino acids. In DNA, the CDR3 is TGCGCCAGCAGCTTTGGACAGGGACTCGAGCAGTACTTC. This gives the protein CASSFGQGLEQYF.

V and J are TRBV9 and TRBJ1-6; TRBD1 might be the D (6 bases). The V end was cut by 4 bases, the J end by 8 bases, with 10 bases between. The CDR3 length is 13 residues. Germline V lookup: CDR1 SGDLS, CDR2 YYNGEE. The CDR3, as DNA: TGTGCCAGCAGCTTCCGGACAGATTCACCCCTCCACTTT. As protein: CASSFRTDSPLHF.

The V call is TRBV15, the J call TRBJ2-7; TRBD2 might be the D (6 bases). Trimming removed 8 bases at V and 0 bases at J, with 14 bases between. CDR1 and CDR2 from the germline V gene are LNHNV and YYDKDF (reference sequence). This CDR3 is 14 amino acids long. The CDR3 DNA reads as TGTGCCACCCGGAGGGTAGAGAGCTCCTACGAGCAGTACTTC. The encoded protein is CATRRVESSYEQYF.

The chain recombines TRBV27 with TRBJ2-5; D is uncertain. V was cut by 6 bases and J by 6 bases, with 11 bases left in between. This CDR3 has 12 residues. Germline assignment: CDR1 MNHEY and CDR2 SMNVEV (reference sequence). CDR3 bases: TGTGCCAGCAGCAGCCAGGCCAAGACCCAGTACTTC. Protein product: CASSSQAKTQYF.

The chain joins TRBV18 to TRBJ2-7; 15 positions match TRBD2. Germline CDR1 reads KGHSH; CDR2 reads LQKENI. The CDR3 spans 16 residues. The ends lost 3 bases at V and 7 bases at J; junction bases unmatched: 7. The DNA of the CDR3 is TGTGCCAGCTCACCCCGGACTAGCGGGAGGGCGGAAGAGCAGTACTTC. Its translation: CASSPRTSGRAEEQYF.

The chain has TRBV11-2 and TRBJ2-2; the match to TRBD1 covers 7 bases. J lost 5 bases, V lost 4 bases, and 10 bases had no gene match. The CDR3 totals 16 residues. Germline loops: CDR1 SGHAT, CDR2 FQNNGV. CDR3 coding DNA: TGTGCCAGCAGCTCCGGGACAGCGAACCCAACCGGGGAGCTGTTTTTT. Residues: CASSSGTANPTGELFF.

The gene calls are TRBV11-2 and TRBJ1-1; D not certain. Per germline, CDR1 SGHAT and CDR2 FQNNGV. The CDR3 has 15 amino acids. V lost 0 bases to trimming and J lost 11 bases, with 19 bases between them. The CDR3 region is CASSLDRVQDGIAFF. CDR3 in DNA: TGTGCCAGCAGCTTAGATCGGGTTCAAGACGGAATCGCTTTCTTT. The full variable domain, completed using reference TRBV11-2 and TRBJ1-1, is EAGVAQSPRYKIIEKRQSVAFWCNPISGHATLYWYQQILGQGPKLLIQFQNNGVVDDSQLPKDRFSAERLKGVDSTLKIQPAKLEDSAVYLCASSLDRVQDGIAFFGQGTRLTVV.

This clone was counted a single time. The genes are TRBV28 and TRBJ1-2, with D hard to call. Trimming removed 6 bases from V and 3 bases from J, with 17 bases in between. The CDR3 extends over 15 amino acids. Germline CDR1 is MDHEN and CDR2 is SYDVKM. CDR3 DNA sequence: TGTGCCAGCAGGATAGTGGGTAAAAGGGACTATGGCTACACCTTC. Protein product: CASRIVGKRDYGYTF.

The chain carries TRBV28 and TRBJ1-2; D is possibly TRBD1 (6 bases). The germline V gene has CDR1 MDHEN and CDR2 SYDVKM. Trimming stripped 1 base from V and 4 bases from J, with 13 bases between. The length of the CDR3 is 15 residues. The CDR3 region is CASSLSGDIFYGYTF. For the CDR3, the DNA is TGTGCCAGCAGTTTATCAGGGGATATATTCTATGGCTACACCTTC.

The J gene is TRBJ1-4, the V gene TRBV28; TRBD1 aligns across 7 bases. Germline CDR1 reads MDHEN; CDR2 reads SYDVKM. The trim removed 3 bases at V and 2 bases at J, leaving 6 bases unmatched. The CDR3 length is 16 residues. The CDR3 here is CASSLYRGSTNEKLFF. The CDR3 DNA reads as TGTGCCAGCAGTTTGTACAGGGGTTCGACTAATGAAAAACTGTTTTTT.

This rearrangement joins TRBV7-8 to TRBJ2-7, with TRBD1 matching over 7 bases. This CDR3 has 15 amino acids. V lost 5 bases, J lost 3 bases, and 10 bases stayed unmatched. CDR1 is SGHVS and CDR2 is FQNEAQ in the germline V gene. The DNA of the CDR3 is TGTGCCAGCAGCGCCTACAGGGGCCGAGGCTACGAGCAGTACTTC. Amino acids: CASSAYRGRGYEQYF.

CDR3 amino acids: CASSRAGDPYEQYF. The CDR3 DNA sequence: TGCGCCAGCAGTCGGGCGGGAGACCCCTACGAGCAGTACTTC. The V gene is TRBV10-1, the J gene TRBJ2-7, with 7 nucleotides matching TRBD2. Germline loops: CDR1 WNHNN, CDR2 SYGVQD (reference sequence). V lost 5 bases to trimming and J lost 2 bases; unmatched junction nucleotides: 6. The CDR3 is made up of 14 amino acids.

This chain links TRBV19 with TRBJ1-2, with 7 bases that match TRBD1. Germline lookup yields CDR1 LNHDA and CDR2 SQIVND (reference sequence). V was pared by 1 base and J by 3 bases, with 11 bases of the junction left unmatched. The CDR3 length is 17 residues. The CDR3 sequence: CASSIAVGQVNYYGYTF. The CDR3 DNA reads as TGTGCCAGTAGTATAGCGGTCGGACAGGTGAACTACTATGGCTACACCTTC.

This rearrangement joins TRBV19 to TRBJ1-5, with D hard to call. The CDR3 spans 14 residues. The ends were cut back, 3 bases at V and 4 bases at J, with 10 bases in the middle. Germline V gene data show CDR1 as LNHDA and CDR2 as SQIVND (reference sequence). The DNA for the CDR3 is TGTGCCAGTAGTATGTCGTCAGCTAATCAGCCCCAGCATTTT. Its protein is CASSMSSANQPQHF.

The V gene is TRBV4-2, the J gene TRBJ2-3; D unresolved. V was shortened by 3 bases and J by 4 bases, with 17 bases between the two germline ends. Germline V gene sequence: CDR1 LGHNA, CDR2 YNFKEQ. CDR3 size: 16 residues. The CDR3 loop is CASSQLRGLTSDTQYF. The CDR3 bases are TGTGCCAGCAGCCAGTTGCGCGGCCTCACTTCAGATACGCAGTATTTT.

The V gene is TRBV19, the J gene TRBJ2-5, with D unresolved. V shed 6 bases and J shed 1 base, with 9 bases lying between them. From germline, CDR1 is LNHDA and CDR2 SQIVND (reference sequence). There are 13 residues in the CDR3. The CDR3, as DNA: TGTGCCAGTAGCCCCGCCGGCCAAGAGACCCAGTACTTC. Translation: CASSPAGQETQYF.

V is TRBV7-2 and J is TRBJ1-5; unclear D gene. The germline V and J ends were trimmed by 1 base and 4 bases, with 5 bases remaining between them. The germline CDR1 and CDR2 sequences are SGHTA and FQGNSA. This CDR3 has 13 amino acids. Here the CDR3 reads CASSLDQNQPQHF. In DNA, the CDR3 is TGTGCCAGCAGCTTAGACCAAAATCAGCCCCAGCATTTT.

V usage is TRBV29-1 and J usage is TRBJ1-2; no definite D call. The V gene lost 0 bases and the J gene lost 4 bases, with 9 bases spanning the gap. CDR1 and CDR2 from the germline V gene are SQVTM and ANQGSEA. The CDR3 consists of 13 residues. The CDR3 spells CSVEEGLAYGYTF. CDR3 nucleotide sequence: TGCAGCGTTGAAGAGGGATTAGCCTATGGCTACACCTTC.

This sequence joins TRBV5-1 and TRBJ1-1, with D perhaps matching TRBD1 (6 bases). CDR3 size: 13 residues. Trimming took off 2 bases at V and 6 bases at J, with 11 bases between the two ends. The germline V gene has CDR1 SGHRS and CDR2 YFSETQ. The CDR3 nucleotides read TGCGCCAGCAGCTTTCCCCAGGGGTCTGAAGCTTTCTTT. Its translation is CASSFPQGSEAFF.

The CDR3 spells CASSQDSAIGNTIYF. CDR3 bases: TGTGCCAGCAGCCAAGATTCCGCCATAGGAAACACCATATATTTT. This chain connects TRBV4-2 to TRBJ1-3; the D is unclear. The germline gives CDR1 LGHNA, CDR2 YNFKEQ. The germline V and J ends were trimmed by 0 bases and 4 bases, with 10 bases remaining between them. The CDR3 is 15 amino acids.

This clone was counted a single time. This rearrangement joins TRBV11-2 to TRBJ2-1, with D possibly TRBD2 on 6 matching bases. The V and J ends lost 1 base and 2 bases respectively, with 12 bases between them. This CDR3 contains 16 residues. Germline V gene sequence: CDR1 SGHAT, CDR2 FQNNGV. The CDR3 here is CASSLGRTTAYNEQFF. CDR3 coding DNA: TGTGCCAGCAGCTTAGGGCGGACTACCGCCTACAATGAGCAGTTCTTC.

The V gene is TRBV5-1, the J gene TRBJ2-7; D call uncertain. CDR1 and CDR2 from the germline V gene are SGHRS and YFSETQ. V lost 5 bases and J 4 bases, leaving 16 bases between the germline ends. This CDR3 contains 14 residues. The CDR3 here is CASSFTNSAYEQYF. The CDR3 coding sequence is TGCGCCAGCAGTTTCACCAACTCCGCTTACGAGCAGTACTTC.

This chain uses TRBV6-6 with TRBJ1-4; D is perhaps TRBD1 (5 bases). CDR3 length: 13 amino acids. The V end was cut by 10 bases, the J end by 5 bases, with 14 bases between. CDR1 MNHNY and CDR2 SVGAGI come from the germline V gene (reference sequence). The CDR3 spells CATSGRLNEKLFF. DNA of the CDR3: TGTGCCACTTCGGGACGGTTAAATGAAAAACTGTTTTTT.